These 20 T cell receptor beta chains were sequenced from one sample in a study of cytomegalovirus exposure and HLA in healthy donors. PCR was performed using 60 Vbeta and 13 Jbeta primers. Profiled with immunoSEQ multiplex PCR; TCRdb holds only in-frame clones, not every one. The table lists around 40,000 clones, roughly 90% of them singletons. Material for sequencing was PBMCs. Source of these receptors: a woman between 35 and 50 years old in good health and CMV-seropositive.

This clone was counted only a few times. The chain carries TRBV4-2 and TRBJ1-2; D uncertain. The CDR3 is 12 amino acids. CDR1 LGHNA and CDR2 YNFKEQ come from the germline V gene. V was trimmed by 1 base and J by 4 bases, leaving 4 bases between them. The CDR3 loop reads CASSQGLYGYTF. The CDR3 bases are TGTGCCAGCAGCCAAGGTCTCTATGGCTACACCTTC.

The chain joins TRBV9 to TRBJ2-7; 8 bases agree with TRBD1. The length of the CDR3 is 12 residues. CDR1 and CDR2 from the germline V gene are SGDLS and YYNGEE. The V gene end was trimmed by 4 bases and the J gene end by 12 bases; junction bases not matched to a gene: 9. CDR3 sequence reads: CASSPDRVALYF. CDR3 DNA: TGTGCCAGCAGCCCGGACAGGGTGGCCTTGTACTTC.

The genes are TRBV7-2 and TRBJ1-5; maybe TRBD1 (5 bases). The length of the CDR3 is 15 residues. The V end was cut by 1 base, the J end by 5 bases, with 12 bases between. Germline loops: CDR1 SGHTA, CDR2 FQGNSA. The CDR3 sequence: CASSLGQGGDQPQHF. The CDR3 bases are TGTGCCAGCAGCTTAGGCCAGGGAGGAGATCAGCCCCAGCATTTT.

V and J are TRBV7-9 and TRBJ1-4; D is uncertain. Per the germline V gene, CDR1 is SEHNR and CDR2 is FQNEAQ (reference sequence). The CDR3 loop spans 14 amino acids. V lost 3 bases and J 6 bases, leaving 11 bases between the germline ends. In nucleotides, the CDR3 is TGTGCCAGCAGCTTCAGCCTCGGGGATGAAAAACTGTTTTTT. Translated, it gives CASSFSLGDEKLFF.

This sequence joins TRBV6-5 and TRBJ1-5; TRBD1 matches at 8 bases. J lost 7 bases, V lost 6 bases, and 5 bases had no gene match. From germline, CDR1 is MNHEY and CDR2 SVGAGI. The length of the CDR3 is 13 residues. The CDR3 DNA reads as TGTGCCAGCAGAGGACAGGGCGACCAGCCCCAGCATTTT. Protein: CASRGQGDQPQHF.

The CDR3 nucleotides are TGTGCCAGCAGCTTCTGGGAGAAGAACAATGAGCAGTTCTTC. Translating gives CASSFWEKNNEQFF. The rearrangement joins TRBV7-9 to TRBJ2-1; maybe TRBD2 (5 bases). This CDR3 has 14 amino acids. The germline CDR1 and CDR2 sequences are SEHNR and FQNEAQ (reference sequence). V was cut by 3 bases and J by 5 bases, with 11 bases left in between. The full variable domain, rest sourced from reference TRBV7-9 and TRBJ2-1, is DTGVSQNPRHKITKRGQNVTFRCDPISEHNRLYWYRQTLGQGPEFLTYFQNEAQLEKSRLLSDRFSAERPKGSFSTLEIQRTEQGDSAMYLCASSFWEKNNEQFFGPGTRLTVL.

The V call is TRBV30, the J call TRBJ2-7; D unresolved. The CDR3 contains 13 residues. Trimming took off 0 bases at V and 6 bases at J, with 12 bases between the two ends. CDR1 GTSNPN and CDR2 SVGIG come from the germline V gene (reference sequence). CDR3 sequence: CAWSVQGVAEQYF. In DNA form, the CDR3 reads TGTGCCTGGAGTGTACAAGGAGTGGCCGAGCAGTACTTC.

This chain connects TRBV5-1 to TRBJ1-2, with D maybe TRBD1 (5 bases). Germline values: CDR1 SGHRS, CDR2 YFSETQ. V was shortened by 4 bases and J by 7 bases, with 23 bases between the two germline ends. The CDR3 is made up of 16 amino acids. CDR3 nucleotide sequence: TGCGCCAGCAGCCTAGAGGCGGGGGGGGTAGTATCTGGCTACACCTTC. Amino acids: CASSLEAGGVVSGYTF.

The chain employs TRBV9 and TRBJ2-2; 8 bases are a match to TRBD1. The CDR3 totals 16 residues. Trimming at V came to 3 bases and at J to 2 bases, leaving 6 bases not matched to a gene. Germline V gene lookup returns CDR1 SGDLS and CDR2 YYNGEE. CDR3 amino acids: CASSATDRGNTGELFF. The CDR3, as DNA: TGTGCCAGCAGCGCAACCGACAGGGGTAACACCGGGGAGCTGTTTTTT.

This clone was observed once. The chain is built from TRBV19 and TRBJ2-1, with 7 bases that match TRBD2. Germline CDR1 reads LNHDA; CDR2 reads SQIVND (reference sequence). The CDR3 is made up of 15 amino acids. Trimming took 1 base from V and 3 from J; bases not matched to a gene: 3. CDR3 loop: CASSIGASGYNEQFF. For the CDR3, the DNA is TGTGCCAGTAGTATAGGGGCTAGCGGCTACAATGAGCAGTTCTTC.

The chain couples TRBV5-1 to TRBJ2-5; no clear D gene. The CDR3 is 12 amino acids. With 4 bases removed from V and 5 bases from J, the gap between germline ends came to 9 bases. Germline CDR1 is SGHRS and CDR2 is YFSETQ. The CDR3 reads CASSPNAETQYF. The CDR3 DNA reads as TGCGCCAGCAGCCCAAATGCGGAGACCCAGTACTTC.

The J gene is TRBJ1-1, the V gene TRBV5-1; D might be TRBD1 (6 bases). Trimming pared 2 bases from V and 5 bases from J, leaving 16 bases between. Per germline, CDR1 SGHRS and CDR2 YFSETQ. This CDR3 is 15 amino acids long. For the CDR3, the DNA is TGCGCCAGCAGCTTAGTTAGGACAGTTCGAACTGAAGCTTTCTTT. Its protein is CASSLVRTVRTEAFF.

In the case of this clone: At one end, the junction sequence differs from germline, possibly due to a read error. The chain combines TRBV7-9 with TRBJ2-1, with 8 bases fitting TRBD2. The CDR3 runs 12 residues. CDR1 is SEHNR, CDR2 FQNEAQ, per germline (reference sequence). CDR3 sequence: CASSLLGGSGVF. The CDR3 DNA follows: TGTGCCAGCAGCCTTCTAGGAGGTAGCGGGGTCTTC.

The chain joins TRBV6-5 to TRBJ1-1; no definite D call. The CDR3 is 14 residues long. V lost 0 bases and J lost 3, with 8 bases in between. In germline, CDR1 is MNHEY, CDR2 SVGAGI. CDR3 loop: CASSYSGEDTEAFF. For the CDR3, the DNA is TGTGCCAGCAGTTACTCAGGCGAGGACACTGAAGCTTTCTTT.

The J gene is TRBJ1-1, the V gene TRBV6-6; D is undetermined. The CDR3 contains 14 residues. Trimming shortened V by 2 bases and J by 6 bases, and 13 bases separated the two germline ends. Looked up from germline, CDR1 is MNHNY and CDR2 is SVGAGI (reference sequence). CDR3 residues: CASSYEALAAEAFF. The CDR3 DNA follows: TGTGCCAGCAGTTACGAGGCTCTTGCCGCTGAAGCTTTCTTT.

Of note for this clone: The same CDR3 is also encoded by other DNA sequences in this sample. CDR3 amino acids: CACWTDTNYGYTF. The DNA of the CDR3 is TGTGCTTGTTGGACAGACACTAACTATGGCTACACCTTC. The chain joins TRBV30 to TRBJ1-2, with a tentative D call TRBD1 (6 bases). CDR1 and CDR2 (germline): GTSNPN, SVGIG (reference sequence). The CDR3 spans 13 residues.

The chain employs TRBV5-1 and TRBJ1-2; TRBD1 agrees at 7 bases. The V gene's germline CDR1 is SGHRS and CDR2 YFSETQ. Trimming cost V 6 bases and J 7 bases; bases outside gene matches: 9. The CDR3 has 13 residues. Here the CDR3 reads CASTENDRVGYTF. CDR3 sequence (DNA): TGCGCCAGCACCGAGAATGACAGGGTTGGCTACACCTTC. Full variable domain (remainder filled in from reference TRBV5-1 and TRBJ1-2): KAGVTQTPRYLIKTRGQQVTLSCSPISGHRSVSWYQQTPGQGLQFLFEYFSETQRNKGNFPGRFSGRQFSNSRSEMNVSTLELGDSALYLCASTENDRVGYTFGSGTRLTVV.

The chain carries TRBV19 and TRBJ1-1, with 7 positions matching TRBD1. The CDR3 extends over 13 amino acids. Germline-derived CDR1 and CDR2 are LNHDA and SQIVND (reference sequence). The ends lost 5 bases at V and 4 bases at J; junction bases unmatched: 4. This CDR3 is CASSGGQSTEAFF. The CDR3 DNA reads TGTGCCAGTAGTGGGGGACAGAGCACTGAAGCTTTCTTT.

The J gene is TRBJ2-5, the V gene TRBV15, with 9 positions matching TRBD1. The CDR3 is made up of 15 amino acids. V shed 3 bases, J shed 4 bases, and the junction held 6 bases outside the gene matches. The germline gives CDR1 LNHNV, CDR2 YYDKDF (reference sequence). This CDR3 is CATSSEQGAGETQYF. CDR3 coding DNA: TGTGCCACCAGCAGCGAACAGGGGGCCGGAGAGACCCAGTACTTC.

This sequence joins TRBV10-2 and TRBJ1-5; D possibly corresponds to TRBD1 (5 bases). The germline gives CDR1 WSHSY, CDR2 SAAADI. The CDR3 is 15 residues long. Deletions cut 2 bases from V and 6 bases from J, with 14 bases between. The CDR3 protein is CASSEAFGGSQPQHF. In nucleotides, the CDR3 is TGCGCCAGCAGTGAGGCATTTGGGGGGAGTCAGCCCCAGCATTTT.